This T cell receptor (beta chain) was found in a study of T cells after yellow fever vaccination. CDR3 size: 14 residues. V lost 7 bases and J lost 4; bases outside the gene matches: 7. Study findings and constraints: A large majority of primary-vaccination clones showed up again after the booster (approximately 95% CD4, 85% to 90% CD8).

TCRdb ran MiXCR on the 5' RACE reads and lists one entry per CDR3 protein. The sample holds 510,000 or so distinct CDR3 sequences; 15% to 20% are singletons and the top ten take 13% to 15%. This clonotype has more than one count but fewer than ten. Its antigen is not known. The chain has TRBV12-3 or TRBV12-4 and TRBJ1-5; TRBD1 agrees at 7 bases. Sequencing used PBMCs, obtained 15 days after the yellow fever booster vaccination. The sequence derives from a man aged 25 to 40 who received the YFV17D yellow fever vaccine. In DNA, the CDR3 is TGTGCCAGCATGAAGGACAGGAGGAATCAGCCCCAGCATTTT. This encodes CASMKDRRNQPQHF.